Sequencing of this TCR beta chain was carried out in a study of blood T cells in healthy people across ages. General study results and limits: Diversity was estimated from one million T cells, and these estimates were considered underestimates.

The CDR3 covers 19 residues. Germline lookup yields CDR1 DFQATT and CDR2 SNEGSKA (reference sequence). The V and J ends lost 2 bases and 2 bases, in that order; junction bases with no gene match: 18. Through a sample-barcoded 5' primer and a J-beta primer mix, a second PCR was run for roughly 6 to 11 cycles. Carrying 12 random nucleotides, a template-switch adaptor labeled each individual cDNA molecule. TCRdb itself ran the 5' RACE reads through MiXCR, one entry per CDR3 protein. The repertoire holds some 920,000 distinct CDR3 sequences, just over 50% seen once, with 20% to 25% in the top ten. This clonotype has just one count. Antigen unknown.

The V and J genes are TRBV20-1 and TRBJ2-3, with TRBD2 matching 8 bases. The receptor was isolated from an older woman in good health. The sequencing input was blood. In DNA form, the CDR3 reads TGCAGTGCTAGACCGGGACTAGGTGGAAATTGGAGGGTCACAGATACGCAGTATTTT. Translation gives CSARPGLGGNWRVTDTQYF.